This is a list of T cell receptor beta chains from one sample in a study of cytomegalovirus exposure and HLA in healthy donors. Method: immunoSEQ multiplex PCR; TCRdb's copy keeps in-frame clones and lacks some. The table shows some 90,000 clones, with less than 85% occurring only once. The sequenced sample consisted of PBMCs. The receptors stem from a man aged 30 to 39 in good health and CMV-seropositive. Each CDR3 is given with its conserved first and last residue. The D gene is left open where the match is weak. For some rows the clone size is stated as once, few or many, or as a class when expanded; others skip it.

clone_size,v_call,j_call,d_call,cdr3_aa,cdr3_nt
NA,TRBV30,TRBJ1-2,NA,CAWSVDRLYGYTF,TGTGCCTGGAGTGTAGACAGACTCTATGGCTACACCTTC
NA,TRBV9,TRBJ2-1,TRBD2,CASSKSSGGAGEQFF,TGTGCCAGCAGTAAAAGTAGCGGGGGGGCCGGTGAGCAGTTCTTC
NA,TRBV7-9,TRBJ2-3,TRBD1,CASRTGGSSTDTQYF,TGTGCCAGCAGAACAGGGGGCTCTAGCACAGATACGCAGTATTTT
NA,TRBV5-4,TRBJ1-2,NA,CASSATGLGGYTF,TGTGCCAGCAGCGCGACGGGACTGGGAGGCTACACCTTC
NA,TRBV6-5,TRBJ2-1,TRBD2,CASSYQGLNNEQFF,TGTGCCAGCAGTTACCAGGGACTAAACAATGAGCAGTTCTTC
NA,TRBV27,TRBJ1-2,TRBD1,CASSFVGQGINYGYTF,TGTGCCAGCAGTTTTGTGGGACAGGGGATTAACTATGGCTACACCTTC
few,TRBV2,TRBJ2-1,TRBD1,CASSEQGSSYNEQFF,TGTGCCAGCAGCGAACAGGGGAGCTCCTACAATGAGCAGTTCTTC
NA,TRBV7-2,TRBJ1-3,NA,CASSPGGTAGNTIYF,TGTGCCAGCAGTCCCGGGGGGACGGCTGGAAACACCATATATTTT
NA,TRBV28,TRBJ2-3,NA,CASSLKRLVIGDIEGADTQYF,TGTGCCAGCAGTTTAAAAAGGCTGGTCATAGGAGATATAGAGGGTGCAGATACGCAGTATTTT
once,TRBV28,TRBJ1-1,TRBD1,CASSWSGGSMNTEAFF,TGTGCCAGCAGTTGGTCAGGGGGTAGTATGAACACTGAAGCTTTCTTT
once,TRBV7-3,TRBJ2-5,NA,CASSWDLGETQYF,TGTGCCAGCAGCTGGGACTTGGGTGAGACCCAGTACTTC
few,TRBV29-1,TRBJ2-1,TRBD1,CSILVRGQSNEQFF,TGCAGCATTCTTGTCAGGGGGCAGAGCAATGAGCAGTTCTTC
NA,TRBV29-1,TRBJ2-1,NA,CSVFKRFSYNEQFF,TGCAGCGTGTTTAAGCGGTTCTCCTACAATGAGCAGTTCTTC
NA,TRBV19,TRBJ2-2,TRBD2,CASKVSGRRGGELFF,TGTGCCAGTAAAGTGAGCGGGAGAAGAGGCGGGGAGCTGTTTTTT
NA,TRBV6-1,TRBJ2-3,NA,CASGSYQDTDTQYF,TGTGCCAGCGGTTCTTACCAGGACACAGATACGCAGTATTTT
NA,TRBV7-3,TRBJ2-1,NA,CASSSPNRYNEQFF,TGTGCCAGCAGCTCCCCGAACAGGTACAATGAGCAGTTCTTC
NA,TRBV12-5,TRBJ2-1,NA,CASGFQLGPGADGTQFF,TGTGCTAGTGGTTTCCAACTGGGGCCCGGAGCTGATGGAACGCAGTTCTTC
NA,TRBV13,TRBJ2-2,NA,CASSLGITGELFF,TGTGCCAGCAGCTTAGGCATCACCGGGGAGCTGTTTTTT
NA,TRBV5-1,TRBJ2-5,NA,CASSLAIAEDQETQYF,TGCGCCAGCAGCTTGGCCATAGCGGAGGACCAAGAGACCCAGTACTTC
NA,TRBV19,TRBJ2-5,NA,CASSIVPTGTQYF,TGTGCCAGTAGTATAGTCCCCACGGGGACCCAGTACTTC
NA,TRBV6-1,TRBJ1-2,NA,CASSTGHLYGYTF,TGTGCCAGCAGTACGGGACACCTCTATGGCTACACCTTC
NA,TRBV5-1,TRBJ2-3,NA,CASSGGHFTQYF,TGCGCCAGCAGCGGGGGACATTTTACGCAGTATTTT
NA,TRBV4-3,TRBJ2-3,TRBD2,CASSQDPGTSSQYF,TGCGCCAGCAGCCAAGATCCGGGGACTAGCTCGCAGTATTTT
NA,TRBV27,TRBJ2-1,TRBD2,CASSRPPGGGSYNEQFF,TGTGCCAGCAGTCGCCCCCCCGGGGGGGGGTCCTACAATGAGCAGTTCTTC
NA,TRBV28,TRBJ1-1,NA,CASSFTGYGTEAFF,TGTGCCAGCAGTTTTACAGGGTATGGCACTGAAGCTTTCTTT
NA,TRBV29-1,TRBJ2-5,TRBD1,CSVEASGQGVTQYF,TGCAGCGTTGAAGCGAGCGGACAGGGAGTGACCCAGTACTTC
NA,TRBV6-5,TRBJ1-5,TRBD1,CASSKTGGEQPQHF,TGTGCCAGCAGCAAAACAGGGGGCGAGCAGCCCCAGCATTTT
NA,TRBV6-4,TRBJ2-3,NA,CASSGGSTDTQYF,TGTGCCAGCAGTGGCGGGAGCACAGATACGCAGTATTTT
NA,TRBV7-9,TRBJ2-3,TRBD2,CASSLAGTGGLAGTDTQYF,TGTGCCAGCAGCTTAGCTGGGACAGGGGGACTAGCGGGGACAGATACGCAGTATTTT
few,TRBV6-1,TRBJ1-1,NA,CASKRETSSAEAFF,TGTGCCAGCAAGAGGGAAACAAGTTCGGCTGAAGCTTTCTTT
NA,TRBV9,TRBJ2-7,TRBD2,CASSPGLAGADEQYF,TGTGCCAGCAGCCCGGGGCTAGCGGGAGCTGACGAGCAGTACTTC
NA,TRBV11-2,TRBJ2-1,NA,CASSLGGSYNEQFF,TGTGCCAGCAGCTTAGGAGGGAGCTACAATGAGCAGTTCTTC